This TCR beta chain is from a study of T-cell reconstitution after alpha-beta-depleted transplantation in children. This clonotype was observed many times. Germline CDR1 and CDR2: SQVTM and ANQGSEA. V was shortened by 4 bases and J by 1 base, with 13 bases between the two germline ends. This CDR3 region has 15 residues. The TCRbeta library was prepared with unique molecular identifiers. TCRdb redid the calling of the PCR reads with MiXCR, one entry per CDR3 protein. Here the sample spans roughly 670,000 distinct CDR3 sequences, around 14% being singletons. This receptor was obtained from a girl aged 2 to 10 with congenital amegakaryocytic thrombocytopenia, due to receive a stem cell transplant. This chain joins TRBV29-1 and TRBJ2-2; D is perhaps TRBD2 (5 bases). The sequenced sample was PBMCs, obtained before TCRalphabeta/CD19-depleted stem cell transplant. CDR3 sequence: CSVAPSRENTGELFF. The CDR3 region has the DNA TGCAGCGTTGCCCCGTCTCGGGAGAACACCGGGGAGCTGTTTTTT.